The 26 T cell receptor beta chains presented below share a single source sample, sequenced in a study of T cells in Graves' hyperthyroidism and ophthalmopathy. RNA transcripts were the template for amplifying TCR beta CDR3 regions. An initial round of RT-PCR targeting the TCR CDR3 relied on the HTBI primer set. TCRdb passed the multiplex PCR reads through MiXCR, listing each CDR3 protein once. This table holds about 260,000 distinct CDR3 sequences, around a quarter found once. Sequencing used blood. The receptors were gathered from a man between 40 and 49 years old with Graves' hyperthyroidism that later progressed to Graves' ophthalmopathy.

This clonotype came up many times. The chain joins TRBV12-3 or TRBV12-4 to TRBJ1-1; no definite D call. This CDR3 has 13 residues. The ends were cut back, 8 bases at V and 0 bases at J, with 10 bases in the middle. The chain's CDR3 is CASAEQLNTEAFF. The CDR3, as DNA: TGTGCCAGCGCAGAGCAGCTGAACACTGAAGCTTTCTTT.

This clonotype was observed many times. The gene calls are TRBV2 and TRBJ2-7; the D call may be TRBD1 or TRBD2 (5 bases each). Trimming cost V 5 bases and J 3 bases, with 14 bases left between them. This CDR3 has 14 residues. Germline CDR1 is SNHLY and CDR2 is FYNNEI. CDR3 sequence reads: CASSINRDDYEQYF. Written as DNA, the CDR3 is TGTGCCAGCAGTATCAATAGGGACGACTACGAGCAGTACTTC.

This clonotype came up many times. The V call is TRBV6-5, the J call TRBJ1-3, with D maybe TRBD1 (6 bases). CDR3 length equals 15 residues. Trimming removed 4 bases from V and 0 bases from J, with 10 bases in between. Germline CDR1 is MNHEY and CDR2 is SVGAGI. CDR3 DNA: TGTGCCAGCAGTTCCGGACAGACCTCTGGAAACACCATATATTTT. It yields the protein CASSSGQTSGNTIYF.

This clonotype was picked up many times. The CDR3 reads CASSTNRGIYEQYF. CDR3 DNA sequence: TGTGCCAGCAGTACAAACAGGGGAATCTACGAGCAGTACTTC. This chain connects TRBV12-3 or TRBV12-4 to TRBJ2-7; the match to TRBD1 covers 7 bases. CDR3 length equals 14 residues. The J segment lost 3 bases and the V segment lost 5 bases, leaving 7 bases of the junction unmatched.

This clonotype showed up many times. The chain combines TRBV28 with TRBJ2-7; 7 nucleotides line up with TRBD1. Trimming at V came to 11 bases and at J to 6 bases, leaving 10 bases not matched to a gene. The CDR3 totals 12 residues. From germline, CDR1 is MDHEN and CDR2 SYDVKM. CDR3 DNA: TGTGCCCACCACGGACAGGCGGGCGAGCAGTACTTC. Translated, it gives CAHHGQAGEQYF.

Ten or more counts support this clonotype. The rearrangement joins TRBV20-1 to TRBJ2-5; 9 bases align to TRBD1. Germline V gene sequence: CDR1 DFQATT, CDR2 SNEGSKA (reference sequence). J gave up 4 bases and V 0 bases, and 9 bases lay outside the gene matches. The CDR3 spans 16 residues. The CDR3 DNA sequence: TGCAGTGCTAGAGAAAACCCGGGACAGGGCTCAGAGACCCAGTACTTC. It codes for CSARENPGQGSETQYF.

At least ten counts were recorded for this clonotype. The genes are TRBV20-1 and TRBJ1-5, with D uncertain. CDR1 and CDR2 (germline): DFQATT, SNEGSKA (reference sequence). Trimming took off 3 bases at V and 5 bases at J, with 14 bases between the two ends. The CDR3 extends over 14 amino acids. CDR3 loop: CSARLGVWDQPQHF. The CDR3 DNA is TGCAGTGCTAGGTTGGGTGTATGGGATCAGCCCCAGCATTTT.

The chain couples TRBV15 to TRBJ1-5, with 8 bases matching TRBD1. CDR3 size: 17 residues. The germline CDR1 and CDR2 sequences are LNHNV and YYDKDF (reference sequence). The ends lost 1 base at V and 1 base at J; junction bases unmatched: 6. The CDR3 is CATSRATGVASNQPQHF. The CDR3 bases are TGTGCCACCAGCAGAGCGACAGGGGTGGCAAGCAATCAGCCCCAGCATTTT. Looking up the rest from reference TRBV15 and TRBJ1-5 gives the full variable domain: DAMVIQNPRYQVTQFGKPVTLSCSQTLNHNVMYWYQQKSSQAPKLLFHYYDKDFNNEADTPDNFQSRRPNTSFCFLDIRSPGLGDTAMYLCATSRATGVASNQPQHFGDGTRLSIL.

This clonotype appeared many times. A read error may be the cause here, since a much bigger clone is one base away. The rearrangement joins TRBV6-5 to TRBJ1-5; 7 positions match TRBD1. In germline, CDR1 is MNHEY, CDR2 SVGAGI. CDR3 length equals 17 residues. Trimming at V came to 2 bases and at J to 1 base, leaving 8 bases not matched to a gene. The CDR3 loop is CASSYLGQETSNQPQHF. In DNA, the CDR3 is TGTGCCAGCAGTTACCTCGGACAGGAGACAAGCAATCAGCCCCAGCATTTT.

The chain recombines TRBV12-3 or TRBV12-4 with TRBJ2-7; the D gene is possibly TRBD1 (6 bases). CDR3 length equals 15 residues. V dropped 4 bases and J dropped 3 bases, with 16 bases sitting between them. The CDR3 loop reads CASSSPQGLRYEQYF. CDR3 DNA sequence: TGTGCCAGCAGTTCTCCTCAGGGGCTTCGCTACGAGCAGTACTTC.

This clonotype was observed a few times. V usage is TRBV5-1 and J usage is TRBJ2-2, with TRBD2 identical over 10 bases. After removal of 2 bases from V and 2 bases from J, the junction contained 12 bases not matched to a gene. From germline, CDR1 is SGHRS and CDR2 YFSETQ. This CDR3 comprises 19 residues. As DNA, the CDR3 is TGCGCCAGCAGCTTTTCACCTGAACTAGCGGGACCTAACACCGGGGAGCTGTTTTTT. It codes for CASSFSPELAGPNTGELFF.

This clonotype was seen at least ten times. The chain recombines TRBV30 with TRBJ1-1, with D perhaps TRBD1 (5 bases). Between the trimmed V and J ends, which lost 2 bases and 5 bases, there was a span of 12 bases. CDR3 length: 13 amino acids. Germline V lookup: CDR1 GTSNPN, CDR2 SVGIG (reference sequence). The CDR3 sequence is CAWSRSGRTEAFF. For the CDR3, the DNA is TGTGCCTGGAGTAGGTCAGGGCGAACTGAAGCTTTCTTT.

This clonotype was detected ten times or more. This chain links TRBV6-1 with TRBJ2-5; 11 bases match TRBD2. The CDR3 is 16 residues long. Unmatched junction bases numbered 11, after V lost 7 bases and J lost 4 bases. In germline, CDR1 is MNHNS, CDR2 SASEGT. The CDR3 sequence is CASKRLAGNRVETQYF. The CDR3 region has the DNA TGTGCCAGCAAAAGACTAGCGGGAAACCGGGTAGAGACCCAGTACTTC.

This clonotype has ten or more counts. The CDR3 nucleotides are TGCGCCAGCAGCTCCGCAGGGGAGCCCTACGTCGAGCAGTACTTC. This encodes CASSSAGEPYVEQYF. The chain couples TRBV5-1 to TRBJ2-7; TRBD1 might be the D (6 bases). The CDR3 sequence is 15 residues long. Germline-derived CDR1 and CDR2 are SGHRS and YFSETQ. Trimming shortened V by 3 bases and J by 6 bases, and 19 bases separated the two germline ends.

This clonotype was recorded many times. The chain links TRBV6-2 or TRBV6-3 to TRBJ2-3; D gene uncertain. The ends were cut back, 0 bases at V and 2 bases at J, with 6 bases in the middle. Germline CDR1 reads MNHEY; CDR2 reads SVGEGT. This CDR3 region has 14 residues. The CDR3 region is CASSYSEHTDTQYF. The DNA of the CDR3 is TGTGCCAGCAGTTACTCGGAACACACAGATACGCAGTATTTT.

This clonotype was detected many times. The CDR3: CATSDSWNQPQHF. In DNA form, the CDR3 reads TGTGCCACCAGTGATTCATGGAATCAGCCCCAGCATTTT. The chain joins TRBV24-1 to TRBJ1-5; D call uncertain. The CDR3 extends over 13 amino acids. The V and J ends lost 2 bases and 4 bases respectively, with 5 bases between them. CDR1 and CDR2 (germline): KGHDR, SFDVKD.

This clonotype was counted ten times or more. V is TRBV10-3 and J is TRBJ1-1; tentative D call: TRBD1 (5 bases). Germline loops: CDR1 ENHRY, CDR2 SYGVKD. The CDR3 extends over 14 amino acids. The V and J ends lost 7 bases and 4 bases respectively, with 16 bases between them. The CDR3 loop is CAITEGGASTEAFF. The CDR3 nucleotides are TGTGCCATCACGGAGGGCGGGGCTAGCACTGAAGCTTTCTTT.

This clonotype was observed many times. CDR3 sequence reads: CASTEGRQETQYF. CDR3 in DNA: TGTGCCAGCACGGAAGGACGTCAAGAGACCCAGTACTTC. The genes are TRBV12-3 or TRBV12-4 and TRBJ2-5; D not certain. Trimming removed 7 bases from V and 2 bases from J, with 11 bases in between. The CDR3 covers 13 residues.

At least ten counts were recorded for this clonotype. The chain recombines TRBV6-1 with TRBJ2-7, with 12 nucleotides matching TRBD2. Germline trimming cut 4 bases from V and 11 bases from J; bases unmatched to any gene: 15. This CDR3 has 16 residues. Germline V gene lookup returns CDR1 MNHNS and CDR2 SASEGT. Here the CDR3 DNA reads TGTGCCAGCAGTGCGATTGAGACTAGCGGGAGATTCTTGGAGTACTTC. Residues: CASSAIETSGRFLEYF.

V is TRBV27 and J is TRBJ2-5, with D possibly being TRBD2 (6 bases). Trimming left V 5 bases short and J 1 base short, with 17 bases between. In germline, CDR1 is MNHEY, CDR2 SMNVEV (reference sequence). This CDR3 has 16 amino acids. In nucleotides, the CDR3 is TGTGCCAGCAGTCGACCGTCCGCGGGACTCCAAGAGACCCAGTACTTC. Its protein product is CASSRPSAGLQETQYF.

In its sample, this clonotype was seen many times. The chain combines TRBV7-6 with TRBJ2-7; a weak D match, TRBD1 (5 bases). The V and J ends lost 7 bases and 6 bases respectively, with 19 bases between them. The CDR3 has 14 residues. The germline CDR1 and CDR2 sequences are SGHVS and FNYEAQ. The CDR3 protein is CASKLNGQGGEQYF. The CDR3 DNA is TGTGCCAGCAAACTAAACGGGCAGGGCGGCGAGCAGTACTTC.

The CDR3 DNA follows: TGTGCCAGCAGTTATGACACCAACTACGAGCAGTACTTC. This codes for CASSYDTNYEQYF. The chain links TRBV6-5 to TRBJ2-7; D ambiguous. The CDR3 is made up of 13 amino acids. Germline assignment: CDR1 MNHEY and CDR2 SVGAGI. Trimming shortened V by 3 bases and J by 3 bases, and 9 bases separated the two germline ends.

There are a few counts of this clonotype. V is TRBV7-2 and J is TRBJ2-5; TRBD1 matches at 9 bases. V shed 5 bases, J shed 5 bases, and the junction held 6 bases outside the gene matches. The CDR3 has 14 amino acids. The germline gives CDR1 SGHTA, CDR2 FQGNSA. The CDR3, as DNA: TGTGCCAGCAGCATGGACAGGGGAAGCGAGACCCAGTACTTC. It specifies CASSMDRGSETQYF.

The J gene is TRBJ1-2, the V gene TRBV10-3; maybe TRBD1 (6 bases). CDR3 length: 17 amino acids. The V and J ends lost 10 bases and 0 bases respectively, with 24 bases between them. The germline V gene encodes CDR1 ENHRY and CDR2 SYGVKD. This CDR3 is CATNSRLDSQTNYGYTF. In nucleotides, the CDR3 is TGTGCCACCAACTCAAGGTTGGACAGCCAGACTAACTATGGCTACACCTTC.

This clonotype was counted many times. This chain links TRBV10-3 with TRBJ2-5; D is unclear. Germline CDR1 is ENHRY and CDR2 is SYGVKD. V lost 11 bases and J 5 bases, leaving 18 bases between the germline ends. This CDR3 is 13 amino acids long. CDR3: CASLRRLGETQYF. The CDR3 nucleotides are TGTGCCTCCCTTCGGCGGCTCGGGGAGACCCAGTACTTC.

This clonotype has a count of ten or more. CDR3 sequence (DNA): TGCAGCGTGGGGACAGGGGCTCCGTATGGCTACACCTTC. Translating gives CSVGTGAPYGYTF. The chain joins TRBV29-1 to TRBJ1-2, with 10 bases lining up with TRBD1. Germline V gene sequence: CDR1 SQVTM, CDR2 ANQGSEA. V lost 6 bases and J lost 5; bases outside the gene matches: 6. The CDR3 has 13 residues.